The sequence of this T cell receptor beta chain was determined in a study of cytomegalovirus exposure and HLA in healthy donors. Study summary: Sequencing of roughly 180 million T cells in an earlier analysis found 90 million to 120 million unique TCR beta sequences.

Concerning this clone: Antigen specificity is unknown.

PCR employed 60 Vbeta and 13 Jbeta primers. The authors' processing: Per a later analysis, the number of unique TCR beta chains was around 80 million, of which roughly 10 million were shared. Assay used: immunoSEQ multiplex PCR; TCRdb lists only in-frame clones, some missing. V, J and clone size are taken as reported in that table, and D and trimming were inferred from the DNA itself. The table has under 200,000 clones, around 80% seen once. Points from the study as a whole: In a later analysis, V- and J-gene trimming of beta chains associated with a DCLRE1C missense variant, replicated independently.

Germline CDR1 and CDR2: LGHNA and YSLEER. This CDR3 spans 18 amino acids. V shed 4 bases and J 5 bases; nucleotides not matched to a gene: 14. This sequence was found in a woman between 50 and 59 years old in good health and CMV-seropositive. Sequencing input: PBMCs. V gene TRBV4-3 combines with J gene TRBJ2-2, with TRBD2 matching 9 bases. DNA of the CDR3: TGCGCCAGCAGCCGCCGATGGGCGGGAGGGCCGAGGACCGGGGAGCTGTTTTTT. Its translation is CASSRRWAGGPRTGELFF.